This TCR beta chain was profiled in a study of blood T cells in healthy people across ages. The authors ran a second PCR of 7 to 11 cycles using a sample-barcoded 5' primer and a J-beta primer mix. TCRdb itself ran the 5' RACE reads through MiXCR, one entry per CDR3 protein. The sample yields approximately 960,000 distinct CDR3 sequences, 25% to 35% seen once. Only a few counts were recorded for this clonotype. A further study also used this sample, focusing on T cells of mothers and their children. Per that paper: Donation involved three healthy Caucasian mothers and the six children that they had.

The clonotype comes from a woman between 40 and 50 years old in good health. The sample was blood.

The CDR3 nucleotides read TGTGCCAGCACGGTGGGGGTTGGCTACGAGCAGTACTTC. This encodes CASTVGVGYEQYF. V gene TRBV7-9 combines with J gene TRBJ2-7; D might be TRBD1 or TRBD2, each matching 5 bases. Deletions cut 7 bases from V and 3 bases from J, with 13 bases between. The germline V gene encodes CDR1 SEHNR and CDR2 FQNEAQ (reference sequence). This CDR3 contains 13 residues.